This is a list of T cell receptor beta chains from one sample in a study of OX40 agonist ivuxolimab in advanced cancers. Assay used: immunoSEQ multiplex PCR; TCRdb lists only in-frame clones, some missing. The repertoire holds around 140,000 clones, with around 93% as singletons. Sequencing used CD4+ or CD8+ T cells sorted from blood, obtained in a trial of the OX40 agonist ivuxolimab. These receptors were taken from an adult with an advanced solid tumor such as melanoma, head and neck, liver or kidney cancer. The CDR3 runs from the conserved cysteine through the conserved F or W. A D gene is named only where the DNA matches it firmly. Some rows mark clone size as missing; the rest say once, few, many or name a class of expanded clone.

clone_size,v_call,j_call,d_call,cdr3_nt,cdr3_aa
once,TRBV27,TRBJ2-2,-,TGTGCCAGCAGTTTACCCCCCACCGGGGAGCTGTTTTTT,CASSLPPTGELFF
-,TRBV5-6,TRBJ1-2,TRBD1,TGTGCCAGCAGCTTGGAAGCCCCGGGACAGGCGGACTTC,CASSLEAPGQADF
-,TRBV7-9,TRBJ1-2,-,TGTGCCAGCAGCTTATCCGCGGGGGACTATGGCTACACCTTC,CASSLSAGDYGYTF
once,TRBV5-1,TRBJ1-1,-,TGCGCCAGCAGCCGGGAGGCCCGGGCGAACACTGAAGCTTTCTTT,CASSREARANTEAFF
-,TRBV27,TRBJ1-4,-,TGTGCCAGCAGTTTCCAGGGCCAAAATGAAAAACTGTTTTTT,CASSFQGQNEKLFF
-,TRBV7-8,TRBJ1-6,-,TGTGCCAGCAGCTTATACGAATTATATTCTAGCGGTGATTCACCCCTCCACTTT,CASSLYELYSSGDSPLHF
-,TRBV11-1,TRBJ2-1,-,TGTGCCAGCAGTCCCACGAATGAGCAGTTCTTC,CASSPTNEQFF
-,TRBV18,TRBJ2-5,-,TGTGCCAGCTCACCACCAGGGGGATGGGAGACCCAGTACTTC,CASSPPGGWETQYF
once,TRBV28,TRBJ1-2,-,TGTGCCAGCAGTCGAAAGACCACGGTCCATTTTGGGGGCTACACCTTC,CASSRKTTVHFGGYTF
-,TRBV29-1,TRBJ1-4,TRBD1,TGCAGCATCTGGACAGGGGGAAAGTTAAGTGATACTGAAAAACTGTTTTTT,CSIWTGGKLSDTEKLFF
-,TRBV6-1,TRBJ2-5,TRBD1,TGTGCCAGCAGTCCCGGGACAGGGGGCCAGACCCAGTACTTC,CASSPGTGGQTQYF
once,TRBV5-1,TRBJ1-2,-,TGCGCCAGCAGCGGTGACGGACGCTTCAACTATGGCTACACCTTC,CASSGDGRFNYGYTF
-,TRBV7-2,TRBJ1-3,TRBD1,TGTGCCAGCAGCTTACAGGGGGGAGCTGGAAACACCATATATTTT,CASSLQGGAGNTIYF
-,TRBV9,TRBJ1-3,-,TGTGCCAGCAGCCCGGGTACGGCTGGAAACACCATATATTTT,CASSPGTAGNTIYF
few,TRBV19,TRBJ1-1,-,TGTGCCAGTAAACTAGGTTGGGGACACACTGAAGCTTTCTTT,CASKLGWGHTEAFF
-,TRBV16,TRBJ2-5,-,TGTGCCAGCAGCCAATCGCCCCCAGGGGCCGGACAAGAGACCCAGTACTTC,CASSQSPPGAGQETQYF
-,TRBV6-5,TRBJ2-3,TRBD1,TGTGCCAGCAGTTATAGGACAGGAAGCACAGATACGCAGTATTTT,CASSYRTGSTDTQYF
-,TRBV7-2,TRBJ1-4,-,TGTGCCAGCAGCGGAAGGGGAGTTGGAGTTGCAACTAATGAAAAACTGTTTTTT,CASSGRGVGVATNEKLFF
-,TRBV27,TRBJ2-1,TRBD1,TGTGCCAGCAGTCAACTACAGGGGGCCGGGCTAAACAATGAGCAGTTCTTC,CASSQLQGAGLNNEQFF
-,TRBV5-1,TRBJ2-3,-,TGCGCCACCTCAGGGGTTTTCACAGATACGCAGTATTTT,CATSGVFTDTQYF
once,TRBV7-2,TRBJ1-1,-,TGTGCCAGCAGCTCCCGTAGGGACACTGAAGCTTTCTTT,CASSSRRDTEAFF
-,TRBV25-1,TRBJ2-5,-,TGTGCCAGCAGTCCACACCCAGGACGGCTACAAGAGACCCAGTACTTC,CASSPHPGRLQETQYF
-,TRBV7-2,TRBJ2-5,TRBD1,TGTGCCAGCAGCCTACTAAGAACAGGGGACCAAGAGACCCAGTACTTC,CASSLLRTGDQETQYF
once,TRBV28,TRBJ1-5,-,TGTGCCAGCAGTTTATGGACGTTAGGGCAGCCCCAGCATTTT,CASSLWTLGQPQHF
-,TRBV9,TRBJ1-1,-,TGTGCCAGCAGCGTAGGCCCCGGGGGCATCAACACTGAAGCTTTCTTT,CASSVGPGGINTEAFF
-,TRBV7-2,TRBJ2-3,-,TGTGCCAGCAGACGGGACAGCACAGATACGCAGTATTTT,CASRRDSTDTQYF
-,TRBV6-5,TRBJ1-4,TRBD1,TGTGCCAGCAGTTACTCGACAGGGCTTGCTAATGAAAAACTGTTTTTT,CASSYSTGLANEKLFF
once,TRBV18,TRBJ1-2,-,TGTGCCAGCTCACCACTTGGTAAAGGGCACTATGGCTACACCTTC,CASSPLGKGHYGYTF
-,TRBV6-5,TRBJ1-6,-,TGTGCCAGCAGTTACTCGTCCAGAGCTGATTCACCCCTCCACTTT,CASSYSSRADSPLHF
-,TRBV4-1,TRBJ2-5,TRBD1,TGCGCCAGCAGCCCCTACGGGACAGAGAAAGAGACCCAGTACTTC,CASSPYGTEKETQYF
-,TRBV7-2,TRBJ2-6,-,TGTGCCAGCAGCTTCGGCCACTCTGGGGCCAACGTCCTGACTTTC,CASSFGHSGANVLTF
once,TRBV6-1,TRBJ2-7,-,TGTGCCAGCTCAAGGGACCCCTACGCCGAGCAGTACTTC,CASSRDPYAEQYF